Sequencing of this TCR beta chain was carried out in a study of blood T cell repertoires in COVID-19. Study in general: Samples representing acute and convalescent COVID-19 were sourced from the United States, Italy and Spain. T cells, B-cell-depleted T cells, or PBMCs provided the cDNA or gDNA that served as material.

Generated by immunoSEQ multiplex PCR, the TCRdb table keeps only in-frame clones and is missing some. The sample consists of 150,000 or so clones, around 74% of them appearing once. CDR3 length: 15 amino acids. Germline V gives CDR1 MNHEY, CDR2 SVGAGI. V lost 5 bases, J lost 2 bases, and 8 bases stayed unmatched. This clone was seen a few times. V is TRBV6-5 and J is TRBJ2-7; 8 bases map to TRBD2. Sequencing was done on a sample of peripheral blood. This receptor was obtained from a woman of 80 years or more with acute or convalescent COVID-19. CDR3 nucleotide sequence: TGTGCCAGCAGTAGGGCGGGAGGCCGTCCCTACGAGCAGTACTTC. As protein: CASSRAGGRPYEQYF.